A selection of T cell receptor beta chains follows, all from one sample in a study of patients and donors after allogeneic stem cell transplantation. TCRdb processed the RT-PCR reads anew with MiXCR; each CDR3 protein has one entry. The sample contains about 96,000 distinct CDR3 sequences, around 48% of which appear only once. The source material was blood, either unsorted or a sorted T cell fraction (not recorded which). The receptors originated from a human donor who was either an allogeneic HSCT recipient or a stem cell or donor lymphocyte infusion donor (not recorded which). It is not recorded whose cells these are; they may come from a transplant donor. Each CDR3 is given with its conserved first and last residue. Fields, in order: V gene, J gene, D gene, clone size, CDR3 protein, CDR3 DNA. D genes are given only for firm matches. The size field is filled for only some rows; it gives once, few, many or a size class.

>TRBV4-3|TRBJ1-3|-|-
CASSQEAAENTIYF
TGCGCCAGCAGCCAAGAGGCTGCCGAAAACACCATATATTTT
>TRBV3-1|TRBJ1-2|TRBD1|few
CASSPSGTVYGYTF
TGTGCCAGCAGCCCAAGTGGGACAGTCTATGGCTACACCTTC
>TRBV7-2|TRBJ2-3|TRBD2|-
CASSLGIAGGPWADTQYF
TGTGCCAGCAGCTTAGGTATAGCGGGAGGGCCTTGGGCAGATACGCAGTATTTT
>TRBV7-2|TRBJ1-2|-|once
CASSLGPRRGYTF
TGTGCCAGCAGCTTAGGACCACGTCGGGGCTACACCTTC
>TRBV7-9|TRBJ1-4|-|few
CASSLGGHRDEKLFF
TGTGCCAGCAGCTTAGGAGGACACAGAGATGAAAAACTGTTTTTT
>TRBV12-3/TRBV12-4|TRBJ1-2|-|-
CASRQTVYGYTF
TGTGCCAGCAGGCAAACAGTCTATGGCTACACCTTC
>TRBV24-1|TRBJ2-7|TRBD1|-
CATSDSDRERQYF
TGTGCCACCAGTGACTCGGACAGGGAGAGGCAGTACTTC
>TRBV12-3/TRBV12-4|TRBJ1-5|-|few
CASSLGYYSNQPQHF
TGTGCCAGCAGTTTAGGGTATTATAGCAATCAGCCCCAGCATTTT
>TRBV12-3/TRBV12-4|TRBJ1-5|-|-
CASSLEAVNQPQHF
TGTGCCAGCAGTTTAGAGGCAGTCAATCAGCCCCAGCATTTT
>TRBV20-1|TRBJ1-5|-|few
CSARDHRDNNQPQHF
TGCAGTGCTAGAGATCACCGGGACAACAATCAGCCCCAGCATTTT
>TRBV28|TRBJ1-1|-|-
CASSFLRLEAFF
TGTGCCAGCAGTTTTTTACGGCTTGAAGCTTTCTTT
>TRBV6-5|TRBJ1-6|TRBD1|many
CASSRTTGGNSPLHF
TGTGCCAGCAGCCGGACGACAGGGGGTAATTCACCCCTCCACTTT
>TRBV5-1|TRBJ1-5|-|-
CASSLWGASNQPQHF
TGCGCCAGCAGCTTGTGGGGGGCCTCAAATCAGCCCCAGCATTTT
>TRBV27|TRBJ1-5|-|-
CASSLVWGSSSNQPQHF
TGTGCCAGCAGTTTGGTGTGGGGGAGTTCAAGCAATCAGCCCCAGCATTTT
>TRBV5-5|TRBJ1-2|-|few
CASTPHQLPSGYGYTF
TGTGCCAGCACCCCCCACCAATTGCCTTCGGGGTATGGCTACACCTTC
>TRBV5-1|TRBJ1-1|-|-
CASSPTARRTMNTEAFF
TGCGCCAGCAGCCCGACCGCCCGTAGGACTATGAACACTGAAGCTTTCTTT
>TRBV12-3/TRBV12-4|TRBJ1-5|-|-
CASSFTGNQPQHF
TGTGCCAGCAGTTTTACAGGCAATCAGCCCCAGCATTTT
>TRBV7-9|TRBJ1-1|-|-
CASSLASGGRNTEAFF
TGTGCCAGCAGCTTAGCGTCGGGGGGCAGGAACACTGAAGCTTTCTTT
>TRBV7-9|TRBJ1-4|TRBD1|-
CASSNGQGRIEKLFF
TGTGCCAGCAGCAACGGACAGGGGAGAATAGAAAAACTGTTTTTT
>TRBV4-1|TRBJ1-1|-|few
CASSRWKDKYPMNTEAFF
TGCGCCAGCAGCCGCTGGAAGGACAAATACCCCATGAACACTGAAGCTTTCTTT
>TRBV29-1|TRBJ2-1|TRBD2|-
CSVVGASGNNEQFF
TGCAGCGTTGTGGGTGCTAGCGGGAACAATGAGCAGTTCTTC
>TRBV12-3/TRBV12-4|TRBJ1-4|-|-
CASSLFPATNEKLFF
TGTGCCAGCAGTTTATTTCCTGCGACTAATGAAAAACTGTTTTTT
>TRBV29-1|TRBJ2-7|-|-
CSVELGGEGYEQYF
TGCAGCGTTGAATTAGGGGGAGAGGGCTACGAGCAGTACTTC
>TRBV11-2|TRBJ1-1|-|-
CASSLDLVPEAFF
TGTGCCAGCAGCTTAGATTTGGTTCCTGAAGCTTTCTTT